This T cell receptor beta chain is from a study of blood T cell repertoires in COVID-19. V dropped 5 bases and J dropped 0 bases, with 14 bases sitting between them. CDR1 SGHNT and CDR2 YYREEE come from the germline V gene (reference sequence). This CDR3 spans 15 amino acids. Clones were read by immunoSEQ multiplex PCR, and TCRdb kept only the in-frame ones, dropping some. Of some 66,000 clones in the sample, roughly 80% were seen once. The chain couples TRBV5-4 to TRBJ1-1; possibly TRBD1 for D (6 bases). This TCR was recovered from a man in his 60s with acute or convalescent COVID-19. The specimen sequenced was peripheral blood. CDR3 sequence reads: CASSLPQGLNTEAFF. Written as DNA, the CDR3 is TGTGCCAGCAGTTTACCACAGGGACTGAACACTGAAGCTTTCTTT.